The 2 T cell receptor beta chains in this list originate from one sample, sequenced in a study of T cells after yellow fever vaccination. A single record per CDR3 protein comes from TCRdb applying MiXCR to the 5' RACE reads. The table has about 630,000 distinct CDR3 sequences, over 9% seen once. The starting material was PBMCs, obtained on the day of the yellow fever booster vaccination. The receptor set was obtained from a young man who received the YFV17D yellow fever vaccine.

This clonotype appeared a few times. The chain uses TRBV28 and TRBJ2-5; possibly TRBD1 or TRBD2 for D (5 bases each). This CDR3 spans 15 amino acids. The germline V gene has CDR1 MDHEN and CDR2 SYDVKM. The V end lost 5 bases, the J end lost 5 bases, and 18 bases lay between the germline ends. The CDR3 loop is CASSRPGRSDETQYF. The CDR3, as DNA: TGTGCCAGCAGTCGTCCGGGACGTAGCGATGAGACCCAGTACTTC.

The chain employs TRBV20-1 and TRBJ2-1; perhaps TRBD1 as D (5 bases). V lost 3 bases to trimming and J lost 5 bases, with 8 bases between them. Germline values: CDR1 DFQATT, CDR2 SNEGSKA (reference sequence). This CDR3 is 12 amino acids long. CDR3 nucleotide sequence: TGCAGTGCTAGGCCAGGGAACAATGAGCAGTTCTTC. Amino acid sequence: CSARPGNNEQFF.